This T cell receptor (beta chain) was retrieved from a study of blood T cells in healthy people across ages. Using a J-beta primer mix together with a sample-barcoded 5' primer, a second PCR was run for about 6 to 12 cycles. TCRdb re-called the 5' RACE reads with MiXCR, one entry per CDR3 protein. The data contain 700,000 to 900,000 distinct CDR3 sequences, about 48% of them singletons. Germline values: CDR1 DFQATT, CDR2 SNEGSKA (reference sequence). Trimming at V came to 6 bases and at J to 4 bases, leaving 10 bases not matched to a gene. The CDR3 has 15 amino acids. Sequencing was carried out using blood. The sequence was collected from an elderly man in good health. J is TRBJ2-2 and V is TRBV20-1; 8 bases map to TRBD1. CDR3 sequence (DNA): TGCAGTGCCCCGGACCGGACAGGGACCACCGGGGAGCTGTTTTTT. Protein sequence: CSAPDRTGTTGELFF.